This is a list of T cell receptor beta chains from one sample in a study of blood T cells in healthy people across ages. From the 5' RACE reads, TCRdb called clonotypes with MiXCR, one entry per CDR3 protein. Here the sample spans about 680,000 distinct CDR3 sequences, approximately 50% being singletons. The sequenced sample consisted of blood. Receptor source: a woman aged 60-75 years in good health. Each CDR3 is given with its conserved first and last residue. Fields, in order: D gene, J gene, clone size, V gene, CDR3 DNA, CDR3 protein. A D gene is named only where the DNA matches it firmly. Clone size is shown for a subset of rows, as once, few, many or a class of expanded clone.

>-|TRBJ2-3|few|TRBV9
TGTGCCAGCAGCGTTGACACCTACGGCACAGATACGCAGTATTTT
CASSVDTYGTDTQYF
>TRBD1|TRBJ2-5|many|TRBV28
TGTGCCAGCAGTCGCACAGGGGGCAGGGAGACCCAGTACTTC
CASSRTGGRETQYF
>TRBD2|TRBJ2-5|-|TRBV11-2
TGTGCCAGCAGCTTACGGCCCTTTTCCTCGACTAGCGGGAGGGCCCAAGAGACCCAGTACTTC
CASSLRPFSSTSGRAQETQYF
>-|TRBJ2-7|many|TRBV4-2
TGTGCCAGCAGCCCGGCATACGGGCCACGTTCTTACGAGCAGTACTTC
CASSPAYGPRSYEQYF
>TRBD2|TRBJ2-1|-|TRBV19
TGTGCCAGTAGTATCGGTACTAGCGGGAGGGCCCAATTATCCTACAATGAGCAGTTCTTC
CASSIGTSGRAQLSYNEQFF
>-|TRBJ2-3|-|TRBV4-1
TGCGCCAGCAGCCACCCCGGGGGAGATACGCAGTATTTT
CASSHPGGDTQYF
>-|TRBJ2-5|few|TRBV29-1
TGCAGCGAGGCCTTGGGGGGAACGGAGACCCAGTACTTC
CSEALGGTETQYF
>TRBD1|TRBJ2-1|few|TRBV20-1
TGCAGTGCTGGGGACAGGGTGGGCTTTGATGAGCAGTTCTTC
CSAGDRVGFDEQFF
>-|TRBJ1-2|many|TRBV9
TGTGCCAGCAGCGTAGGTGGAGATTATGGCTACACCTTC
CASSVGGDYGYTF
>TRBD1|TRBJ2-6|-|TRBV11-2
TGTGCCAGCAGCTTAGACCGGGACAGGGCTGGGGCCAACGTCCTGACTTTC
CASSLDRDRAGANVLTF
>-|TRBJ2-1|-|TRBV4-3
TGCGCCAGCAGCCAAGATAGGTCTGGAGTCCCCTACAATGAGCAGTTCTTC
CASSQDRSGVPYNEQFF
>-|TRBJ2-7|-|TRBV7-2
TGTGCCAGCAGCTTAGCGATCAACTCCTACGAGCAGTACTTC
CASSLAINSYEQYF
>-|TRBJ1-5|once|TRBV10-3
TGTGCCAGCAGTGTGGACGTCAATCAGCCCCAGCATTTT
CASSVDVNQPQHF
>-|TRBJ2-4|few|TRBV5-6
TGTGCCAGCGGGGGAGGGACAGTCCTAGCCAAAAACATTCAGTACTTC
CASGGGTVLAKNIQYF
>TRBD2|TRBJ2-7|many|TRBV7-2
TGTGCCAGCAGATACGAGGCTAGCGGGAGGCACGAGCAGTACTTC
CASRYEASGRHEQYF
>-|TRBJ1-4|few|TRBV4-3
TGCGCCAGCAGCCAAGATGGGAGGAGTCGTAGGACTGAAAAACTGTTTTTT
CASSQDGRSRRTEKLFF
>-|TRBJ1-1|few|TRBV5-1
TGCGCCAGCAGCTTTAGCGCGGGGGCAGGTGAAGCTTTCTTT
CASSFSAGAGEAFF
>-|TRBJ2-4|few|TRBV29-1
TGCAGCGTTGAGGGGAAGTACTTC
CSVEGKYF
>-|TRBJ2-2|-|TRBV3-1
TGTGCCAGCAGAGGTGGGCTCCACGTAACCGGGGAGCTGTTTTTT
CASRGGLHVTGELFF
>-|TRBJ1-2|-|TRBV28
TGTGCCAGCAGTTTATGGGCAGGTACTAACTATGGCTACACCTTC
CASSLWAGTNYGYTF
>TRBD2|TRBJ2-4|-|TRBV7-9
TGTGCCAGCAGCCCGACCGGGACTAGCCGGGACATTCAGTACTTC
CASSPTGTSRDIQYF
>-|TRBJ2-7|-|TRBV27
TGTGCCATCAAGCGCGGGGATACCTACGAGCAGTACTTC
CAIKRGDTYEQYF
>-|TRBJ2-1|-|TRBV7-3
TGTGCCAGCAGGGGATCGAGCTCCTACAATGAGCAGTTCTTC
CASRGSSSYNEQFF
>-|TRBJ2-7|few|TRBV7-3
TGTGCCAGCAGTCGTGGCGGGAACTACGAGCAGTACTTC
CASSRGGNYEQYF
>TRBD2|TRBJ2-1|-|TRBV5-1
TGCGCCAGCAGGGTAGGGACTAGCGGATACAATGAGCAGTTCTTC
CASRVGTSGYNEQFF
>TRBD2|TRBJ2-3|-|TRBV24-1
TGTGCCACCAGTGTGACTAGCGGGGAAGATTTACGAGATACGCAGTATTTT
CATSVTSGEDLRDTQYF
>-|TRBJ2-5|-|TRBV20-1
TGCAGCGCTAGAGCGGCCATGAGCGGGGAGACCCAGTACTTC
CSARAAMSGETQYF